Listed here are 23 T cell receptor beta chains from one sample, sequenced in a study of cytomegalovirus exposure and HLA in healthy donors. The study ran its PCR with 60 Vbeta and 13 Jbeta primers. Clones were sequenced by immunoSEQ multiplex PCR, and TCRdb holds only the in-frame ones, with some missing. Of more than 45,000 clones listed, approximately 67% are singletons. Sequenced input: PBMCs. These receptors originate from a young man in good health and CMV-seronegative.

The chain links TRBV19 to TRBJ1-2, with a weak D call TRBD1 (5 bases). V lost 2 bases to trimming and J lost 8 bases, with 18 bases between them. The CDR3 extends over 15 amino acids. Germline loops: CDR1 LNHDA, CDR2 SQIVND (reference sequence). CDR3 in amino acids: CASSITPTAHRGYTF. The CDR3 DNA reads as TGTGCCAGTAGTATAACCCCGACAGCCCATCGCGGCTACACCTTC. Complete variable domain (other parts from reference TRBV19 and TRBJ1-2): DGGITQSPKYLFRKEGQNVTLSCEQNLNHDAMYWYRQDPGQGLRLIYYSQIVNDFQKGDIAEGYSVSREKKESFPLTVTSAQKNPTAFYLCASSITPTAHRGYTFGSGTRLTVV.

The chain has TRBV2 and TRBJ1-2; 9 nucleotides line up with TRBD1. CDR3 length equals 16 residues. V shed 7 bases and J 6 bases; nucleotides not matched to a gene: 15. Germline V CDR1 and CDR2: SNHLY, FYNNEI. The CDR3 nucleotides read TGTGCCAGCAAACCGGGACAGGGTGCATGGCAGAATGGCTACACCTTC. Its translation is CASKPGQGAWQNGYTF. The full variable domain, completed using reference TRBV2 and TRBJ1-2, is EPEVTQTPSHQVTQMGQEVILRCVPISNHLYFYWYRQILGQKVEFLVSFYNNEISEKSEIFDDQFSVERPDGSNFTLKIRSTKLEDSAMYFCASKPGQGAWQNGYTFGSGTRLTVV.

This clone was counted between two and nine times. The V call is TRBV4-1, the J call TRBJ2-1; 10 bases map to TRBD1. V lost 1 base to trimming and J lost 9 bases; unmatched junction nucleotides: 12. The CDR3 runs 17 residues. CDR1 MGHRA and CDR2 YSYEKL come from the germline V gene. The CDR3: CASSQAPRQGALGEQFF. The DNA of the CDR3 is TGCGCCAGCAGCCAAGCCCCCCGACAGGGGGCTTTGGGTGAGCAGTTCTTC.

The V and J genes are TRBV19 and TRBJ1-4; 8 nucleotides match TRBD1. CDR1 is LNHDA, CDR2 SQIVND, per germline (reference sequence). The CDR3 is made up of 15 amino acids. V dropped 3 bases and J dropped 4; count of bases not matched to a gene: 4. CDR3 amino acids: CASSMQGAGNEKLFF. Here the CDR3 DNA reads TGTGCCAGTAGTATGCAGGGGGCAGGTAATGAAAAACTGTTTTTT. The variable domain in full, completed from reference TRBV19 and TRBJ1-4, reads DGGITQSPKYLFRKEGQNVTLSCEQNLNHDAMYWYRQDPGQGLRLIYYSQIVNDFQKGDIAEGYSVSREKKESFPLTVTSAQKNPTAFYLCASSMQGAGNEKLFFGSGTQLSVL.

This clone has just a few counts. The CDR3 loop reads CASTKTGGDTQYF. CDR3 coding DNA: TGTGCCAGCACCAAAACAGGGGGAGATACGCAGTATTTT. The chain is built from TRBV5-4 and TRBJ2-3, with 8 bases that match TRBD1. There are 13 residues in the CDR3. V dropped 6 bases and J dropped 5; count of bases not matched to a gene: 5. Looked up from germline, CDR1 is SGHNT and CDR2 is YYREEE (reference sequence).

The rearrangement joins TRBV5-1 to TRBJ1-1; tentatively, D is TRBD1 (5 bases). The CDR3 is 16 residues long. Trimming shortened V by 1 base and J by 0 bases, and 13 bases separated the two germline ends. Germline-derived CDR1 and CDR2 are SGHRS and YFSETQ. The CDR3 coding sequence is TGCGCCAGCAGCTTGTCATACGGGGGGATGAACACTGAAGCTTTCTTT. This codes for CASSLSYGGMNTEAFF.

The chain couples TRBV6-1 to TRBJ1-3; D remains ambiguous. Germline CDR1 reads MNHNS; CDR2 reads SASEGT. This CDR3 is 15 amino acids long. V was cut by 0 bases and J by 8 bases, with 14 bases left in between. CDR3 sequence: CASSEATRTWDTIYF. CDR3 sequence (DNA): TGTGCCAGCAGTGAAGCGACAAGGACTTGGGACACCATATATTTT.

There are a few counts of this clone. For the CDR3, the DNA is TGTGCCAGCAGCTTTGGTAGCGGACCATCCTACGAGCAGTACTTC. It is translated as CASSFGSGPSYEQYF. This sequence joins TRBV5-5 and TRBJ2-7; weak D call: TRBD2 (6 bases). CDR3 length: 15 amino acids. CDR1 is SGHKS, CDR2 YYEKEE, per germline (reference sequence). Trimming took 2 bases from V and 1 from J, leaving 13 bases between them.

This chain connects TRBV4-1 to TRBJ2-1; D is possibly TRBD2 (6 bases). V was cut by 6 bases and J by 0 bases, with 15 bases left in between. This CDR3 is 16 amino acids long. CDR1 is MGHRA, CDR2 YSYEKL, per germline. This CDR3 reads CASRRVGGSSYNEQFF. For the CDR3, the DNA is TGCGCCAGCAGACGCGTCGGGGGTAGCTCCTACAATGAGCAGTTCTTC.

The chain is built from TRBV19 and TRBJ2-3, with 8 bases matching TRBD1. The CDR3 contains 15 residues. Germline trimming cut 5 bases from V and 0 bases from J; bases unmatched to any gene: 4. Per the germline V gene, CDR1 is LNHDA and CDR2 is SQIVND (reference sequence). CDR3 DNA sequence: TGTGCCAGTAGTCCCCGGACAGGGAGCACAGATACGCAGTATTTT. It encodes CASSPRTGSTDTQYF.

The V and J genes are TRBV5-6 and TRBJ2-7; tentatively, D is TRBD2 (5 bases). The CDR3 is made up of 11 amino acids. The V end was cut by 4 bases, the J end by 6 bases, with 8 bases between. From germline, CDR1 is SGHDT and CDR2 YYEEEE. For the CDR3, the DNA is TGTGCCAGCAGCCTCCGGGGCGAGCAGTACTTC. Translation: CASSLRGEQYF.

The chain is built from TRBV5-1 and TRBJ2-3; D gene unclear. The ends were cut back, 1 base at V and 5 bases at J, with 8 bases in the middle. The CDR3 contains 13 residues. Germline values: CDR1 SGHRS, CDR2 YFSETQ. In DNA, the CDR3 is TGCGCCAGCAGCTTGTTGGTAGAAGATACGCAGTATTTT. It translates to CASSLLVEDTQYF.

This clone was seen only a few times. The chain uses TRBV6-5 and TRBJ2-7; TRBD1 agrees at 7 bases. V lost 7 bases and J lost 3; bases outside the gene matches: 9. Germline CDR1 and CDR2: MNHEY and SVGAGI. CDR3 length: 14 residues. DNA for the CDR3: TGTGCCAGCACCAAGGGACAGAAAGACTACGAGCAGTACTTC. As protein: CASTKGQKDYEQYF.

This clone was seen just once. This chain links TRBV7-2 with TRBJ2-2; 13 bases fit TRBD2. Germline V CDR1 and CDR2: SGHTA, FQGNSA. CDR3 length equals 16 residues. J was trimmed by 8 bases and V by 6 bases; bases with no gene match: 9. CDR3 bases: TGTGCCAGCAGACTAGCGGGAGGGGGTATTTCAGGGGAGCTGTTTTTT. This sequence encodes CASRLAGGGISGELFF.

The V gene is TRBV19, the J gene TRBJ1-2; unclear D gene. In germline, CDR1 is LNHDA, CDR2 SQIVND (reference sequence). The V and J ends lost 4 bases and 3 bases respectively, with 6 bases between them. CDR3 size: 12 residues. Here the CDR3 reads CASSRGDYGYTF. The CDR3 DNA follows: TGTGCCAGTAGTAGAGGAGACTATGGCTACACCTTC.

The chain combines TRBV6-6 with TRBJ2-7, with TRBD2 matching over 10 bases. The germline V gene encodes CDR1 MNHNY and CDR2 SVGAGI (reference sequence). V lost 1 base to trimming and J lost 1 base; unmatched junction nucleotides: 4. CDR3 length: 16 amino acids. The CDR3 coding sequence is TGTGCCAGCAGTTACTTTACTAGCGGGATTTCCTACGAGCAGTACTTC. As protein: CASSYFTSGISYEQYF.

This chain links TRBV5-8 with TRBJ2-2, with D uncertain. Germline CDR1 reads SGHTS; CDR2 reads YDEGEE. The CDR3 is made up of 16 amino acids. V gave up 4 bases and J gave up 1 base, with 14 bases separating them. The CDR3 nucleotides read TGTGCCAGCAGCCGGAGAACTACGAGGAACACCGGGGAGCTGTTTTTT. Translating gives CASSRRTTRNTGELFF.

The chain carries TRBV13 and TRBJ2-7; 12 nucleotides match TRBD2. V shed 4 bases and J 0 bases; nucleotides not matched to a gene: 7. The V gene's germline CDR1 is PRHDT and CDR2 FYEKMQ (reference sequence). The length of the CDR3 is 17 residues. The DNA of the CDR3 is TGTGCCAGCAGCTCCACGTCTAGCGGGAGGGTCTCCTACGAGCAGTACTTC. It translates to CASSSTSSGRVSYEQYF.

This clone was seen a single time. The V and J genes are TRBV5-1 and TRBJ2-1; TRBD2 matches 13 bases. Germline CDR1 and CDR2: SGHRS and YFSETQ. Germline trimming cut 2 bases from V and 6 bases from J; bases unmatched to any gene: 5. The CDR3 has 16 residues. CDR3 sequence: CASSFRLAGGLNEQFF. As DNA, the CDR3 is TGCGCCAGCAGCTTTCGACTAGCGGGAGGCCTCAATGAGCAGTTCTTC.

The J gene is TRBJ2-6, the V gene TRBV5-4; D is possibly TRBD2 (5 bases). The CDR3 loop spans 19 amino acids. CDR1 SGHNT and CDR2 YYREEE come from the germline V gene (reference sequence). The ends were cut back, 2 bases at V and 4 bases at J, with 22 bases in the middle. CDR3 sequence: CASSLLFGEFVSGANVLTF. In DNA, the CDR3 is TGTGCCAGCAGCTTACTTTTCGGGGAGTTCGTTTCCGGGGCCAACGTCCTGACTTTC.

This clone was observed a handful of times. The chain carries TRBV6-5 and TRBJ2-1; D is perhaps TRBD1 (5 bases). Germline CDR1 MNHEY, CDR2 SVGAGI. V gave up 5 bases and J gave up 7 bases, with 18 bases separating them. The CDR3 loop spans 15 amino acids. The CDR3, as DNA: TGTGCCAGCAGTCCCTATCGACAGCGCCCTAATGAGCAGTTCTTC. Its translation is CASSPYRQRPNEQFF.

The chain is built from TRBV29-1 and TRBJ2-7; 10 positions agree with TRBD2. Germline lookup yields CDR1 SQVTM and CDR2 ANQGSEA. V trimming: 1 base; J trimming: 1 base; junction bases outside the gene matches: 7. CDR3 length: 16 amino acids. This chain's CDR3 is CSVEGASGRGSYEQYF. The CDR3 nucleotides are TGCAGCGTTGAAGGGGCTAGCGGGAGAGGGTCCTACGAGCAGTACTTC.

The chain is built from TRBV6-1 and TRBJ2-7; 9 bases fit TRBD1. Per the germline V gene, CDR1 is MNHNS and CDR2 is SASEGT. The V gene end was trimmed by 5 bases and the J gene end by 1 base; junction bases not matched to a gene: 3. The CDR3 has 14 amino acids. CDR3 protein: CASSRDRESYEQYF. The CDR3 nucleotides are TGTGCCAGCAGTCGGGACAGGGAATCCTACGAGCAGTACTTC.